The clone carrying this T cell receptor beta chain was recorded only once. Its antigen is undetermined. The protocol was immunoSEQ multiplex PCR, while the TCRdb copy is restricted to in-frame clones and leaves out a portion. The repertoire holds approximately 47,000 clones, with over 85% as singletons. Related graft donors supplied nonmyeloablative bone marrow transplants, and mixed chimerism was transient. CD4+CD25+CD127- Tregs, CD4+CD25- non-Tregs, CD4 and CD8 cells were sorted. The sample belongs to a study of Tregs in tolerant kidney transplant recipients. Study results and limitations: Changing PCR primers prevented nucleotide comparison between some patients' samples. No direct test of biological reproducibility was done here.

From germline, CDR1 is SGDLS and CDR2 YYNGEE. The CDR3 is made up of 13 amino acids. V was trimmed by 4 bases and J by 4 bases, leaving 11 bases between them. This sequence originates from a human patient who received a combined kidney and bone marrow transplant. Some T cells may trace back to the graft donor. Source: CD8+ T cells from blood (PBMCs), taken 12 months after the transplant. The chain is built from TRBV9 and TRBJ1-2; D possibly corresponds to TRBD1 (6 bases). The CDR3: CASSKGVGYGYTF. Written as DNA, the CDR3 is TGTGCCAGCAGCAAGGGGGTGGGCTATGGCTACACCTTC. The full variable domain, in which reference TRBV9 and TRBJ1-2 provide the parts outside the CDR3, is DSGVTQTPKHLITATGQRVTLRCSPRSGDLSVYWYQQSLDQGLQFLIQYYNGEERAKGNILERFSAQQFPDLHSELNLSSLELGDSALYFCASSKGVGYGYTFGSGTRLTVV.